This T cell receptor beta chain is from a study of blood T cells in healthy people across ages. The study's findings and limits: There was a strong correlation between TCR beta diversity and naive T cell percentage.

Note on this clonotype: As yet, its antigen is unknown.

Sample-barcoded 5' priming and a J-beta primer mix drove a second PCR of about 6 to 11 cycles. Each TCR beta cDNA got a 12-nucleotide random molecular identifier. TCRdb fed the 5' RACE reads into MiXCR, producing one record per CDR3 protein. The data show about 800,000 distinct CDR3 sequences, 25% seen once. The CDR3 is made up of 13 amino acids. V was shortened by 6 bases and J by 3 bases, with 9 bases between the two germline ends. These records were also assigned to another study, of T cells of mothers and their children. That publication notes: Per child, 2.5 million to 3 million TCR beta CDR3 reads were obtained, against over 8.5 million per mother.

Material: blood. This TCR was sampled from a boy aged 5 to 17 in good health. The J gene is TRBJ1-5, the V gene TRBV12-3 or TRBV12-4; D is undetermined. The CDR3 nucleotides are TGTGCCAGCAGCAGCCTCGTCAATCAGCCCCAGCATTTT. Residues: CASSSLVNQPQHF.